These 20 T cell receptor beta chains share one sample of origin, sequenced in a study of T cell changes during pregnancy in multiple sclerosis. Generated by immunoSEQ multiplex PCR, the TCRdb table keeps only in-frame clones and is missing some. This table holds approximately 60,000 clones, 90% to 95% found once. This material consisted of CD8+ T cells from peripheral blood mononuclear cells, taken in the third trimester of pregnancy. These receptors came from a female donor with multiple sclerosis, enrolled in a pregnancy study.

The chain recombines TRBV7-8 with TRBJ2-3, with 7 nucleotides matching TRBD1. CDR1 is SGHVS, CDR2 FQNEAQ, per germline. The CDR3 runs 19 residues. The J segment lost 0 bases and the V segment lost 5 bases, leaving 17 bases of the junction unmatched. The CDR3 DNA sequence: TGTGCCAGCAGCCCGCGCACCCGGGACAGCTTCCCTAGCACAGATACGCAGTATTTT. It translates to CASSPRTRDSFPSTDTQYF.

V usage is TRBV6-5 and J usage is TRBJ2-2; D gene unclear. The CDR3 is 15 residues long. Germline V gene sequence: CDR1 MNHEY, CDR2 SVGAGI. V lost 0 bases and J 1 base, leaving 6 bases between the germline ends. The CDR3 DNA reads as TGTGCCAGCAGTTACTCTACAAAGAACACCGGGGAGCTGTTTTTT. This encodes CASSYSTKNTGELFF.

This clone came up once. The chain has TRBV13 and TRBJ2-7, with D unclear. CDR1 is PRHDT, CDR2 FYEKMQ, per germline (reference sequence). This CDR3 is 12 amino acids long. Trimming removed 0 bases from V and 6 bases from J, with 6 bases in between. For the CDR3, the DNA is TGTGCCAGCAGCTTAGGCCGGAGCGAGCAGTACTTC. Its translation is CASSLGRSEQYF.

The chain uses TRBV11-2 and TRBJ1-1, with 12 bases that match TRBD1. Germline V gene lookup returns CDR1 SGHAT and CDR2 FQNNGV. The length of the CDR3 is 16 residues. Trimming cost V 6 bases and J 3 bases; bases outside gene matches: 8. CDR3 protein: CASRGTGGRFDTEAFF. For the CDR3, the DNA is TGTGCCAGCAGGGGGACAGGGGGCCGATTTGACACTGAAGCTTTCTTT.

This chain uses TRBV5-4 with TRBJ2-1, with a tentative D call TRBD1 (7 bases). Germline V CDR1 and CDR2: SGHNT, YYREEE (reference sequence). The length of the CDR3 is 13 residues. Trimming shortened V by 5 bases and J by 8 bases, and 14 bases separated the two germline ends. The CDR3 spells CASSIARGDEQFF. The DNA for the CDR3 is TGTGCCAGCAGTATCGCCAGGGGGGATGAGCAGTTCTTC.

The J gene is TRBJ2-6, the V gene TRBV4-1; D ambiguous. Between the trimmed V and J ends, which lost 4 bases and 0 bases, there was a span of 19 bases. The CDR3 has 19 residues. Germline values: CDR1 MGHRA, CDR2 YSYEKL. CDR3 sequence reads: CASSLAPAGLSSGANVLTF. CDR3 nucleotides: TGCGCCAGCAGCCTCGCCCCCGCAGGCCTAAGCTCTGGGGCCAACGTCCTGACTTTC.

The chain is built from TRBV5-4 and TRBJ1-1, with D tentatively TRBD1 (5 bases). The CDR3 spans 13 residues. CDR1 is SGHNT, CDR2 YYREEE, per germline (reference sequence). The V end was cut by 2 bases, the J end by 9 bases, with 14 bases between. The CDR3 DNA follows: TGTGCCAGCAGCTTTTCAGGGTATGAAAAAGCTTTCTTT. Translated: CASSFSGYEKAFF.

The V and J genes are TRBV9 and TRBJ2-7; 7 bases are shared with TRBD1. CDR1 and CDR2 (germline): SGDLS, YYNGEE. V lost 4 bases and J lost 2; bases outside the gene matches: 6. This CDR3 region has 14 residues. The CDR3 protein is CASSPRTGPYEQYF. As DNA, the CDR3 is TGTGCCAGCAGCCCGAGGACAGGTCCCTACGAGCAGTACTTC.

V usage is TRBV30 and J usage is TRBJ2-5; 8 bases line up with TRBD1. This CDR3 comprises 13 residues. Germline V lookup: CDR1 GTSNPN, CDR2 SVGIG (reference sequence). J gave up 3 bases and V 6 bases, and 6 bases lay outside the gene matches. The CDR3 here is CACKSDREETQYF. CDR3 sequence (DNA): TGTGCCTGCAAATCGGACAGGGAAGAGACCCAGTACTTC.

The chain recombines TRBV7-6 with TRBJ2-1; D not resolved. The germline V and J ends were trimmed by 3 bases and 6 bases, with 9 bases remaining between them. In germline, CDR1 is SGHVS, CDR2 FNYEAQ. The CDR3 has 13 amino acids. The CDR3 spells CASSFNGFNEQFF. The CDR3 DNA reads TGTGCCAGCAGCTTTAACGGGTTCAATGAGCAGTTCTTC.

This chain connects TRBV27 to TRBJ2-7; 8 nucleotides match TRBD1. CDR3 length: 12 amino acids. Per the germline V gene, CDR1 is MNHEY and CDR2 is SMNVEV (reference sequence). With V trimmed by 3 bases and J by 6 bases, 1 base remained unmatched. The CDR3 region is CASSFQGAEQYF. The DNA for the CDR3 is TGTGCCAGCAGTTTCCAGGGGGCCGAGCAGTACTTC.

This clone was counted once. This sequence joins TRBV4-3 and TRBJ2-3; D possibly corresponds to TRBD2 (5 bases). This CDR3 spans 16 amino acids. Germline-derived CDR1 and CDR2 are LGHNA and YSLEER. V was shortened by 0 bases and J by 4 bases, with 14 bases between the two germline ends. The CDR3 coding sequence is TGCGCCAGCAGCCAAGATCGTGGGGAGTTCTCAGATACGCAGTATTTT. Translated: CASSQDRGEFSDTQYF.

The V and J genes are TRBV6-4 and TRBJ2-1, with D possibly TRBD2 on 5 matching bases. Trimming left V 3 bases short and J 7 bases short, with 13 bases between. The germline CDR1 and CDR2 sequences are MRHNA and SNTAGT. This CDR3 has 14 amino acids. DNA for the CDR3: TGTGCCAGCAGTGAAGGACTCGACATGAATGAGCAGTTCTTC. Translated, it gives CASSEGLDMNEQFF.

J is TRBJ2-1 and V is TRBV5-1, with 9 nucleotides matching TRBD1. The junction had 10 bases not matched to a gene; V was cut back by 4 bases and J by 8 bases. Germline V gene lookup returns CDR1 SGHRS and CDR2 YFSETQ. The CDR3 is 15 residues long. The CDR3 spells CASSQGQGNWDEQFF. The CDR3, as DNA: TGCGCCAGCAGCCAGGGACAGGGAAATTGGGATGAGCAGTTCTTC.

The chain carries TRBV11-2 and TRBJ2-1; D gene ambiguous. V was clipped by 5 bases and J by 4 bases, with 15 bases between them. Germline assignment: CDR1 SGHAT and CDR2 FQNNGV. The CDR3 is 15 residues long. CDR3 loop: CASSASWSGYNEQFF. CDR3 nucleotides: TGTGCCAGCAGCGCCAGCTGGAGTGGATACAATGAGCAGTTCTTC.

The V gene is TRBV27, the J gene TRBJ2-7; tentatively, D is TRBD1 (7 bases). The CDR3 covers 14 residues. Germline CDR1 reads MNHEY; CDR2 reads SMNVEV (reference sequence). V was cut by 2 bases and J by 5 bases, with 13 bases left in between. CDR3 bases: TGTGCCAGCAGTTTAGGAGGGGGCGAGAACGAGCAGTACTTC. Translating gives CASSLGGGENEQYF.

This chain joins TRBV7-6 and TRBJ1-4; TRBD1 aligns across 7 bases. V lost 1 base and J lost 4; bases outside the gene matches: 3. CDR1 is SGHVS and CDR2 is FNYEAQ in the germline V gene. This CDR3 spans 15 amino acids. For the CDR3, the DNA is TGTGCCAGCAGCTTAGGGCAGGGGGATAATGAAAAACTGTTTTTT. Encoded protein: CASSLGQGDNEKLFF. The complete variable domain, with remaining parts taken from reference TRBV7-6 and TRBJ1-4, reads GAGVSQSPRYKVTKRGQDVALRCDPISGHVSLYWYRQALGQGPEFLTYFNYEAQQDKSGLPNDRFSAERPEGSISTLTIQRTEQRDSAMYRCASSLGQGDNEKLFFGSGTQLSVL.

This chain uses TRBV27 with TRBJ2-7; TRBD2 agrees at 13 bases. V trimming: 5 bases; J trimming: 0 bases; junction bases outside the gene matches: 7. The germline CDR1 and CDR2 sequences are MNHEY and SMNVEV (reference sequence). CDR3 length: 17 residues. CDR3 bases: TGTGCCAGCAGTCCCCTGGGGACTAGCGGGATCTCCTACGAGCAGTACTTC. Translating it yields CASSPLGTSGISYEQYF.

The chain joins TRBV21-1 to TRBJ2-2; the table's D call TRBD2 went unverified against the DNA. TRBV21-1 is labeled a pseudogene. The CDR3 spans 22 residues. CDR3 amino acids: CASSKPTGLLAGGPVWTGELFF. In nucleotides, the CDR3 is TGTGCCAGCAGCAAGCCGACAGGGCTTCTAGCGGGAGGGCCGGTCTGGACCGGGGAGCTGTTTTTT.

The V and J genes are TRBV13 and TRBJ2-7; 7 bases are a match to TRBD2. This CDR3 is built from 15 residues. Looked up from germline, CDR1 is PRHDT and CDR2 is FYEKMQ (reference sequence). With V trimmed by 4 bases and J by 5 bases, 11 bases remained unmatched. This chain's CDR3 is CASSSFGAGEDEQYF. The CDR3 bases are TGTGCCAGCAGCTCCTTCGGGGCGGGAGAGGACGAGCAGTACTTC.